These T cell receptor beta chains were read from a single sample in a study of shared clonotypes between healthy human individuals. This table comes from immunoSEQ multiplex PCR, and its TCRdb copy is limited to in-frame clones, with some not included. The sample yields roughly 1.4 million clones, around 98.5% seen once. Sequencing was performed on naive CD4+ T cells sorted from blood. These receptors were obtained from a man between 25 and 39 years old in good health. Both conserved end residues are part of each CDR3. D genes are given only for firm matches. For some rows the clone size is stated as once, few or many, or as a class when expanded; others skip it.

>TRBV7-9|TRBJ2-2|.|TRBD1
CASSTTGDTGELFF
TGTGCCAGCAGCACTACAGGGGATACCGGGGAGCTGTTTTTT
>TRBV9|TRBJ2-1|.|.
CASSVGSEEQFF
TGTGCCAGCAGCGTAGGGTCTGAAGAGCAGTTCTTC
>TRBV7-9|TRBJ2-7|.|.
CASSSRNYYGKYF
TGTGCCAGCAGCTCCCGGAACTACTACGGAAAGTACTTC
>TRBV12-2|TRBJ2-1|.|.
CASRLARLSNEQFF
TGTGCAAGTCGCTTAGCGCGGCTTTCCAATGAGCAGTTCTTC
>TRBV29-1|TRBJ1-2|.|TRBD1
CSVDGTGLNYGYTF
TGCAGCGTTGATGGGACAGGCTTAAACTATGGCTACACCTTC
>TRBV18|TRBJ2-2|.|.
CASSPRGSAGELFF
TGTGCCAGCTCCCCTCGGGGGAGCGCCGGGGAGCTGTTTTTT
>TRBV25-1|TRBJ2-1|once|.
CASSDPDLSEQFF
TGTGCCAGCAGTGACCCAGACCTAAGTGAGCAGTTCTTC
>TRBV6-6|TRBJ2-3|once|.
CASSSLTDTQYF
TGTGCCAGCAGTTCCCTAACAGATACGCAGTATTTT
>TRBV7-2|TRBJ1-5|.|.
CASSRRTDQPQHF
TGTGCCAGCAGCCGCAGGACGGATCAGCCCCAGCATTTT
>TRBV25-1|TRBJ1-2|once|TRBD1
CASSEISGTGLYGYTF
TGTGCCAGCAGTGAAATCTCCGGGACAGGGCTCTATGGCTACACCTTC